The 17 T cell receptor beta chains below all came from one sample that was sequenced in a study of T-cell reconstitution after alpha-beta-depleted transplantation in children. Library preparation (for TCRbeta) was performed with unique molecular identifiers. Each CDR3 protein is one row after TCRdb ran MiXCR on the PCR reads. Of 220,000 or so distinct CDR3 sequences detected, less than 9% appear once; the ten largest clones hold approximately 6.3%. This specimen consisted of PBMCs, mostly from graft donor cells, obtained 180 days after TCRalphabeta/CD19-depleted stem cell transplant. These receptors came from a male patient younger than 18 who had a stem cell transplant for acute lymphoblastic leukemia, so the T cells may come from the graft donor.

This clonotype was counted many times. This sequence joins TRBV7-2 and TRBJ2-1; maybe TRBD2 (6 bases). This CDR3 comprises 15 residues. The germline gives CDR1 SGHTA, CDR2 FQGNSA. Trimming took 6 bases from V and 7 from J, leaving 19 bases between them. As DNA, the CDR3 is TGTGCCAGCAGTTATACAGTCGGACTAAGTAATGAGCAGTTCTTC. It specifies CASSYTVGLSNEQFF. The whole variable domain, remainder taken from reference TRBV7-2 and TRBJ2-1, is GAGVSQSPSNKVTEKGKDVELRCDPISGHTALYWYRQSLGQGLEFLIYFQGNSAPDKSGLPSDRFSAERTGGSVSTLTIQRTQQEDSAVYLCASSYTVGLSNEQFFGPGTRLTVL.

The table lists this clonotype with many counts. The chain employs TRBV28 and TRBJ2-2, with D unclear. The CDR3 consists of 13 residues. Trimming stripped 2 bases from V and 6 bases from J, with 7 bases between. CDR1 is MDHEN, CDR2 SYDVKM, per germline. The CDR3: CASSLRLPGELFF. CDR3 DNA sequence: TGTGCCAGCAGTTTAAGACTGCCCGGGGAGCTGTTTTTT.

The sample holds many counts of this clonotype. The gene calls are TRBV6-2 or TRBV6-3 and TRBJ2-4, with TRBD1 matching 7 bases. This CDR3 is built from 12 residues. Germline V gene data show CDR1 as MNHEY and CDR2 as SVGEGT. V was clipped by 7 bases and J by 9 bases; unmatched bases: 6. CDR3 in amino acids: CASNRGGSIQYF. In nucleotides, the CDR3 is TGTGCCAGCAACCGAGGGGGCTCCATTCAGTACTTC.

In this sample, this clonotype turned up many times. DNA for the CDR3: TGTGCCAGCAGTATCCTAGCGGGAGGAGAGACCCAGTACTTC. It yields the protein CASSILAGGETQYF. The J gene is TRBJ2-5, the V gene TRBV27, with 11 nucleotides matching TRBD2. This CDR3 has 14 residues. Germline lookup yields CDR1 MNHEY and CDR2 SMNVEV (reference sequence). The trim removed 5 bases at V and 4 bases at J, leaving 3 bases unmatched.

This clonotype was detected ten times or more. The chain couples TRBV11-2 to TRBJ2-3; 11 bases are shared with TRBD2. The germline CDR1 and CDR2 sequences are SGHAT and FQNNGV. V was pared by 5 bases and J by 5 bases, with 6 bases of the junction left unmatched. The CDR3 loop spans 15 amino acids. CDR3: CASSPSGTSGDTQYF. CDR3 in DNA: TGTGCCAGCAGCCCTTCCGGGACTAGCGGAGATACGCAGTATTTT.

This clonotype has at least ten counts. This rearrangement joins TRBV19 to TRBJ2-3, with D perhaps matching TRBD1 (6 bases). CDR1 and CDR2 from the germline V gene are LNHDA and SQIVND (reference sequence). Trimming stripped 2 bases from V and 4 bases from J, with 7 bases between. The CDR3 spans 13 residues. This CDR3 reads CASSIKGADTQYF. CDR3 sequence (DNA): TGTGCCAGTAGTATAAAGGGGGCAGATACGCAGTATTTT.

Ten or more counts support this clonotype. The chain couples TRBV5-1 to TRBJ2-1, with TRBD2 identical over 8 bases. Losses at the gene ends were 4 bases for V and 5 bases for J; bases not matched to a gene: 8. The CDR3 is 15 residues long. Germline V gene data show CDR1 as SGHRS and CDR2 as YFSETQ. The CDR3 sequence: CASSPGLAPHNEQFF. CDR3 DNA: TGCGCCAGCAGCCCCGGACTAGCCCCCCACAATGAGCAGTTCTTC.

A few counts support this clonotype. This sequence joins TRBV4-3 and TRBJ2-2, with 10 bases matching TRBD2. Germline values: CDR1 LGHNA, CDR2 YSLEER. V shed 0 bases, J shed 5 bases, and the junction held 15 bases outside the gene matches. The CDR3 extends over 20 amino acids. The CDR3 loop is CASSQDSSGGQRGGTGELFF. The CDR3 DNA is TGCGCCAGCAGCCAAGATTCCAGCGGGGGCCAGCGGGGGGGGACCGGGGAGCTGTTTTTT.

This clonotype was observed many times. This chain uses TRBV29-1 with TRBJ1-5, with a weak D call TRBD1 (6 bases). Germline CDR1 reads SQVTM; CDR2 reads ANQGSEA. The CDR3 is 13 residues long. Trimming shortened V by 3 bases and J by 4 bases, and 10 bases separated the two germline ends. The CDR3 DNA follows: TGCAGCGTTGAGGAGGGGGGGAATCAGCCCCAGCATTTT. It is translated as CSVEEGGNQPQHF.

This clonotype was observed at least ten times. The chain has TRBV12-3 or TRBV12-4 and TRBJ2-3; D is uncertain. The CDR3 sequence is 15 residues long. Between the trimmed V and J ends, which lost 1 base and 1 base, there was a span of 9 bases. The CDR3 DNA follows: TGTGCCAGCAGTTTAGGGGCAGGCCGCACAGATACGCAGTATTTT. Its protein is CASSLGAGRTDTQYF.

This clonotype has ten or more counts. The chain employs TRBV10-2 and TRBJ1-1, with 7 bases that match TRBD1. The ends lost 6 bases at V and 1 base at J; junction bases unmatched: 8. Germline CDR1 is WSHSY and CDR2 is SAAADI. This CDR3 region has 15 residues. The CDR3 sequence is CASRDRPNGNTEAFF. In DNA, the CDR3 is TGCGCCAGCAGGGACAGGCCGAATGGGAACACTGAAGCTTTCTTT.

This clonotype has a count of ten or more. V gene TRBV6-8 combines with J gene TRBJ1-5, with TRBD1 matching over 7 bases. In germline, CDR1 is MNHGY, CDR2 SAAAGT. Trimming took 4 bases from V and 2 from J; bases not matched to a gene: 5. The CDR3 sequence is 15 residues long. In nucleotides, the CDR3 is TGTGCCAGCAGTTCTGAACAGGGGTGCAATCAGCCCCAGCATTTT. Translated, it gives CASSSEQGCNQPQHF.

Ten or more counts support this clonotype. The chain is built from TRBV18 and TRBJ1-1; D gene unclear. Germline assignment: CDR1 KGHSH and CDR2 LQKENI. Between the trimmed V and J ends, which lost 2 bases and 7 bases, there was a span of 8 bases. This CDR3 comprises 12 residues. The CDR3 nucleotides are TGTGCCAGCTCACCAAGGACCAATGAAGCTTTCTTT. Amino acids: CASSPRTNEAFF.

In this sample, this clonotype turned up many times. The rearrangement uses TRBV20-1 and TRBJ2-5; 7 nucleotides line up with TRBD1. After removal of 8 bases from V and 4 bases from J, the junction contained 10 bases not matched to a gene. In germline, CDR1 is DFQATT, CDR2 SNEGSKA (reference sequence). The CDR3 consists of 13 residues. Here the CDR3 DNA reads TGCAGTCCCGTTGAAGGGGGCCGAGAGACCCAGTACTTC. It codes for CSPVEGGRETQYF.

About this clonotype: A much larger clone lies a single base off, so this may be a read error. This sequence joins TRBV25-1 and TRBJ1-1; a possible D gene is TRBD1 (5 bases). Trimming stripped 2 bases from V and 4 bases from J, with 14 bases between. The CDR3 is 15 amino acids. The germline V gene encodes CDR1 MGHDK and CDR2 SYGVNS. CDR3 protein: CASSEDSQGPTEAFF. CDR3 bases: TGTGCCAGCAGTGAAGATAGTCAGGGTCCCACTGAAGCTTTCTTT. Full variable domain (remainder filled in from reference TRBV25-1 and TRBJ1-1): EADIYQTPRYLVIGTGKKITLECSQTMGHDKMYWYQQDPGMELHLIHYSYGVNSTEKGDLSSESTVSRIRTEHFPLTLESARPSHTSQYLCASSEDSQGPTEAFFGQGTRLTVV.

This clonotype was recorded a few times. This chain uses TRBV19 with TRBJ1-2, with TRBD1 identical over 8 bases. The CDR3 sequence is 15 residues long. CDR1 and CDR2 from the germline V gene are LNHDA and SQIVND (reference sequence). V lost 3 bases, J lost 6 bases, and 9 bases stayed unmatched. The CDR3 reads CASSIPQGAADGYTF. The CDR3, as DNA: TGTGCCAGTAGTATTCCCCAGGGGGCTGCGGATGGCTACACCTTC.

The chain recombines TRBV25-1 with TRBJ1-4, with unresolved D. The CDR3 contains 16 residues. V gave up 0 bases and J gave up 5 bases, with 13 bases separating them. CDR1 is MGHDK and CDR2 is SYGVNS in the germline V gene. CDR3 region: CASSEYRGGGNEKLFF. The DNA for the CDR3 is TGTGCCAGCAGTGAATATCGGGGAGGCGGAAATGAAAAACTGTTTTTT.